The 27 T cell receptor beta chains presented below share a single source sample, sequenced in a study of regulatory T cells in long-lasting Graves disease. Construction of TCR beta libraries relied on iRepertoire HTBI primers and on Arm-PCR targeting CDR3 regions. In TCRdb, the multiplex PCR reads were re-called with MiXCR into one record per CDR3 protein. The data hold about 360,000 distinct CDR3 sequences, with 15% to 20% observed a single time. Time point indicated: newly diagnosed GD, antithyroid drugs for less than 3 months. RNA from PBMCs was the source of the TCR library. A further study also used this sample, focusing on T cells in Graves' hyperthyroidism and ophthalmopathy.

The specimen comprised peripheral blood mononuclear cells (PBMCs), sampled at new diagnosis, from a patient treated with antithyroid drugs. All receptors derive from a young woman with Graves disease.

A remark on this clonotype: With a far larger clone one base away, a read error is the likely cause. Without the conserved terminal phenylalanine or tryptophan, this CDR3 likely stems from a read error. The rearrangement joins TRBV7-3 to TRBJ2-3; possible D gene TRBD2, 6 bases. Germline V CDR1 and CDR2: SGHTA, FQGTGA. The CDR3 loop spans 15 amino acids. CDR3 coding DNA: TGCGCCAGCAGCCAACTTGGACCGGGGGCAGATACGCAGTATATT. Translation: CASSQLGPGADTQYI.

The rearrangement uses TRBV7-6 and TRBJ2-2; D perhaps matches TRBD1 (8 bases). This CDR3 is built from 13 residues. Germline CDR1 is SGHVS and CDR2 is FNYEAQ. V was pared by 6 bases and J by 6 bases, with 11 bases between. The CDR3 DNA sequence: TGTGCCAGCAGACAGGGGGGGGCCGGGGAGCTGTTTTTT. Protein sequence: CASRQGGAGELFF.

This clonotype came up many times. The gene calls are TRBV20-1 and TRBJ2-5, with a possible D match to TRBD2 (5 bases). Germline-derived CDR1 and CDR2 are DFQATT and SNEGSKA (reference sequence). Trimming removed 1 base from V and 2 bases from J, with 17 bases in between. CDR3 size: 16 residues. The CDR3 loop reads CSARGNEGKTQETQYF. In DNA, the CDR3 is TGCAGTGCTAGAGGTAACGAGGGTAAAACACAAGAGACCCAGTACTTC.

The rearrangement links TRBV11-2 to TRBJ1-1, with D perhaps matching TRBD1 (5 bases). Trimming left V 4 bases short and J 7 bases short, with 16 bases between. The CDR3 runs to 14 residues. In germline, CDR1 is SGHAT, CDR2 FQNNGV. CDR3 protein: CASSSLMGGGEAFF. CDR3 DNA sequence: TGTGCCAGCAGCTCCCTGATGGGGGGGGGTGAAGCTTTCTTT. The whole variable domain, filled in from reference TRBV11-2 and TRBJ1-1, reads EAGVAQSPRYKIIEKRQSVAFWCNPISGHATLYWYQQILGQGPKLLIQFQNNGVVDDSQLPKDRFSAERLKGVDSTLKIQPAKLEDSAVYLCASSSLMGGGEAFFGQGTRLTVV.

This clonotype came up a few times. The rearrangement joins TRBV7-2 to TRBJ2-1; no clear D. Germline V gene sequence: CDR1 SGHTA, CDR2 FQGNSA. The CDR3 extends over 14 amino acids. Trimming removed 3 bases at V and 2 bases at J, with 8 bases between. CDR3 in DNA: TGTGCCAGCAGCTTCAGAAATACCTACAATGAGCAGTTCTTC. Its protein is CASSFRNTYNEQFF.

This clonotype was observed at least ten times. The V gene is TRBV10-3, the J gene TRBJ2-5, with 11 bases matching TRBD2. The V and J ends lost 4 bases and 2 bases, in that order; junction bases with no gene match: 6. Germline-derived CDR1 and CDR2 are ENHRY and SYGVKD. The CDR3 runs to 16 residues. CDR3 sequence: CAISGGLAEAQETQYF. The CDR3, as DNA: TGTGCCATCAGTGGGGGACTAGCGGAGGCGCAAGAGACCCAGTACTTC.

This clonotype turned up a few times. This chain joins TRBV28 and TRBJ1-2; D remains unclear. The CDR3 extends over 11 amino acids. Trimming stripped 5 bases from V and 8 bases from J, with 9 bases between. Germline V gives CDR1 MDHEN, CDR2 SYDVKM. Written as DNA, the CDR3 is TGTGCCAGCAGTCCCCGAGGGGGCTACACCTTC. Residues: CASSPRGGYTF.

This chain connects TRBV6-5 to TRBJ1-4, with D perhaps matching TRBD1 (5 bases). V was trimmed by 4 bases and J by 0 bases, leaving 12 bases between them. From germline, CDR1 is MNHEY and CDR2 SVGAGI. This CDR3 comprises 16 residues. As DNA, the CDR3 is TGTGCCAGCAGTTTACGGCAGGGCGCAACTAATGAAAAACTGTTTTTT. Its protein product is CASSLRQGATNEKLFF.

This clonotype appeared many times. J is TRBJ1-2 and V is TRBV6-1; D uncertain. V lost 2 bases and J lost 1, with 11 bases in between. This CDR3 contains 15 residues. Germline V gene data show CDR1 as MNHNS and CDR2 as SASEGT. The CDR3 loop reads CASSEPPGSNYGYTF. The CDR3 DNA reads as TGTGCCAGCAGTGAACCCCCGGGGAGTAACTATGGCTACACCTTC.

This clonotype has ten or more counts. The chain links TRBV3-1 to TRBJ1-1; D gene unclear. Germline CDR1 reads LGHDT; CDR2 reads YNNKEL (reference sequence). The CDR3 is made up of 14 amino acids. V lost 4 bases and J lost 3, with 12 bases in between. The CDR3 reads CASSRWGQDTEAFF. The CDR3 coding sequence is TGTGCCAGCAGCCGGTGGGGTCAGGACACTGAAGCTTTCTTT.

J is TRBJ2-7 and V is TRBV10-1, with D hard to call. The germline gives CDR1 WNHNN, CDR2 SYGVQD (reference sequence). V lost 2 bases and J lost 2, with 16 bases in between. The CDR3 runs to 16 residues. The CDR3 nucleotides read TGCGCCAGCAGTGAGGGTACCCGAACTTCGGCCTACGAGCAGTACTTC. Translated: CASSEGTRTSAYEQYF.

There are many counts of this clonotype. At one boundary the junction diverges from the germline segment, which might be a read error. V is TRBV5-1 and J is TRBJ1-1; 10 bases map to TRBD1. The CDR3 covers 16 residues. Germline V gives CDR1 SGHRS, CDR2 YFSETQ. In DNA, the CDR3 is TGTGCCAGCAGCTTGGGTCCGGGACAGGGGCGAACTGAAGCTTTCTTT. Translating it yields CASSLGPGQGRTEAFF.

Many counts were recorded for this clonotype. V is TRBV7-3 and J is TRBJ1-1; 8 bases agree with TRBD1. The V segment lost 5 bases and the J segment 0 bases; nucleotides outside the gene matches: 5. The CDR3 is 15 amino acids. Germline V gene data show CDR1 as SGHTA and CDR2 as FQGTGA. CDR3 nucleotide sequence: TGTGCCAGCAGCACAGGGGGGACAGTGAACACTGAAGCTTTCTTT. It codes for CASSTGGTVNTEAFF.

This clonotype has a count of ten or more. The DNA of the CDR3 is TGCGCCAGCAACAGGGGGGGTAGCTCCTACGAGCAGTACTTC. Its translation is CASNRGGSSYEQYF. This chain connects TRBV5-1 to TRBJ2-7; TRBD1 is a possible D gene (8 bases). CDR1 and CDR2 from the germline V gene are SGHRS and YFSETQ. The V end was cut by 6 bases, the J end by 0 bases, with 13 bases between. There are 14 residues in the CDR3.

This clonotype was seen many times. The chain combines TRBV10-3 with TRBJ2-5, with D possibly TRBD2 on 7 matching bases. V was shortened by 6 bases and J by 5 bases, with 19 bases between the two germline ends. The CDR3 has 15 amino acids. Germline loops: CDR1 ENHRY, CDR2 SYGVKD. The CDR3, as DNA: TGTGCCATCAGCGCGGGGGCCCAATGGGGGGAGACCCAGTACTTC. This codes for CAISAGAQWGETQYF.

This clonotype was detected ten times or more. The V call is TRBV12-3 or TRBV12-4, the J call TRBJ2-3; 7 bases agree with TRBD1. The V gene end was trimmed by 4 bases and the J gene end by 0 bases; junction bases not matched to a gene: 4. The CDR3 runs 15 residues. CDR3 nucleotide sequence: TGTGCCAGCAGTTCAGACAGGGATAGCACAGATACGCAGTATTTT. Translated, it gives CASSSDRDSTDTQYF.

This clonotype appeared many times. This chain connects TRBV20-1 to TRBJ2-7; D possibly corresponds to TRBD2 (6 bases). Germline V CDR1 and CDR2: DFQATT, SNEGSKA (reference sequence). The CDR3 runs 12 residues. Trimming cost V 3 bases and J 5 bases, with 11 bases left between them. CDR3 in DNA: TGCAGTGCTAGGCGGGGATCGGACGAGCAGTACTTC. Translated: CSARRGSDEQYF.

The chain employs TRBV3-1 and TRBJ2-5; 9 bases are shared with TRBD1. CDR1 and CDR2 from the germline V gene are LGHDT and YNNKEL (reference sequence). The CDR3 covers 16 residues. Losses at the gene ends were 2 bases for V and 6 bases for J; bases not matched to a gene: 10. The CDR3, as DNA: TGTGCCAGCAGCCAAACAGGGGGCCGCCCGGTAAAGACCCAGTACTTC. It translates to CASSQTGGRPVKTQYF.

This clonotype was picked up a small number of times. The chain recombines TRBV10-3 with TRBJ2-7, with 7 bases fitting TRBD2. This CDR3 contains 14 residues. The junction had 6 bases not matched to a gene; V was cut back by 6 bases and J by 1 base. Germline CDR1 reads ENHRY; CDR2 reads SYGVKD. The CDR3 coding sequence is TGTGCCATCAGCGGGAGGACTGATTCCTACGAGCAGTACTTC. It is translated as CAISGRTDSYEQYF.

This clonotype was counted many times. The chain is built from TRBV6-2 or TRBV6-3 and TRBJ2-3; D perhaps matches TRBD2 (5 bases). Germline CDR1 reads MNHEY; CDR2 reads SVGEGT. This CDR3 is built from 15 residues. V was cut by 4 bases and J by 4 bases, with 15 bases left in between. The CDR3 DNA reads TGTGCCAGCAGTTTGGGAGAATTAGGCGCAGATACGCAGTATTTT. Protein product: CASSLGELGADTQYF.

As concerns this clonotype: This may come from a read error, since a much larger clone is one base off. In DNA form, the CDR3 reads TGTGCTAGCGGCTATGCGAGCGGAAGGAGCTATGAGCAGTTCTTC. Its protein is CASGYASGRSYEQFF. The chain links TRBV7-7 to TRBJ2-1, with D maybe TRBD2 (6 bases). This CDR3 region has 15 residues. Per germline, CDR1 SSHAT and CDR2 FNYEAQ (reference sequence).

The sample holds many counts of this clonotype. The chain joins TRBV3-1 to TRBJ2-5; no clear D gene. Germline-derived CDR1 and CDR2 are LGHDT and YNNKEL (reference sequence). The germline V and J ends were trimmed by 2 bases and 3 bases, with 7 bases remaining between them. This CDR3 region has 13 residues. The CDR3 sequence is CASSQRAEETQYF. CDR3 DNA sequence: TGTGCCAGCAGCCAAAGGGCGGAAGAGACCCAGTACTTC.

This clonotype was counted only a few times. This chain joins TRBV7-2 and TRBJ2-2; D is unclear. Trimming took off 2 bases at V and 8 bases at J, with 15 bases between the two ends. The CDR3 runs to 15 residues. Germline values: CDR1 SGHTA, CDR2 FQGNSA. Written as DNA, the CDR3 is TGTGCCAGCAGCTTATGGGCTACTGGAGCAGGGGAGCTGTTTTTT. This gives the protein CASSLWATGAGELFF.

The gene calls are TRBV7-9 and TRBJ2-7; the match to TRBD1 covers 12 bases. This CDR3 is built from 16 residues. The germline V gene encodes CDR1 SEHNR and CDR2 FQNEAQ (reference sequence). J lost 4 bases, V lost 5 bases, and 9 bases had no gene match. Here the CDR3 DNA reads TGTGCCAGCAGCCGTCAGGGACAGGGGGCGGCGTACGAGCAGTACTTC. Translated: CASSRQGQGAAYEQYF.

This clonotype was seen a handful of times. This chain joins TRBV7-2 and TRBJ1-2, with a possible D match to TRBD1 (5 bases). The germline V gene has CDR1 SGHTA and CDR2 FQGNSA. Trimming took off 5 bases at V and 6 bases at J, with 19 bases between the two ends. This CDR3 comprises 15 residues. The chain's CDR3 is CASSPLVGRSDGYTF. The CDR3 DNA sequence: TGTGCCAGCAGCCCACTGGTGGGGCGATCGGATGGCTACACCTTC.

Only a few counts were recorded for this clonotype. The chain combines TRBV11-2 with TRBJ1-6; D call uncertain. The germline CDR1 and CDR2 sequences are SGHAT and FQNNGV. The length of the CDR3 is 13 residues. Trimming took 5 bases from V and 8 from J, leaving 10 bases between them. The CDR3 sequence is CASSPESDSPLHF. In nucleotides, the CDR3 is TGTGCCAGCAGCCCGGAGTCGGATTCACCCCTCCACTTT.

This clonotype occurred a few times. The chain couples TRBV7-8 to TRBJ2-2, with D possibly called TRBD1 or TRBD2 (6 bases each). This CDR3 spans 12 amino acids. Trimming pared 8 bases from V and 4 bases from J, leaving 8 bases between. CDR1 is SGHVS and CDR2 is FQNEAQ in the germline V gene. The CDR3 nucleotides are TGTGCCAGCGGGGGGCTCACCGGGGAGCTGTTTTTT. Translating gives CASGGLTGELFF.